The sequence of this T cell receptor beta chain was determined in a study of blood T cells in healthy people across ages (dated by TCRdb to the mid-2010s). Study-wide context: In model experiments, roughly one uniquely barcoded TCR beta cDNA molecule per two T cells was captured by template switching. Donors of different ages were randomly distributed across sequencing lanes to avoid experimental bias. Donors were grouped into four age groups: young (average approximately 15 years), middle-aged (39), aged (around 62) and long-lived (about 89). The study analyzed two additional independent replicas of 1 million unique cDNA reads from the same blood draw for two donors, one aged 18 to 29 and one aged 80 or older. The study measured age-related changes in TCR beta repertoire diversity using deep sequencing normalized with unique cDNA molecular identifiers. General findings and caveats noted by the study authors: Estimates of total diversity from one million sequenced T cells were regarded as lower bounds and underestimates. Compared with the aged group, the long-lived group had more naive CD4+ T cells, fewer expanded clones and increased TCR diversity, a pattern suggesting age selection. As age increased, observed TCR beta diversity per million T cells dropped in a roughly linear way, and a significant reduction was already evident by age 40. Donor CMV infection status was unknown, potentially confounding age-related changes in expanded clonotypes. A strong correlation was found between observed TCR beta diversity and the percentage of naive T cells measured by flow cytometry. Bulk unsorted PBMC profiling prevented conclusive comparison of naive and antigen-experienced compartments.

After removal of 6 bases from V and 6 bases from J, the junction retains 3 bases not matched to a gene. The CDR3 has 13 amino acids, counting the end cysteine and phenylalanine. Kept here is only the CDR3 DNA, which spans 39 bases and is read in frame from base 1. The germline V gene supplies CDR1 ENHRY and CDR2 SYGVKD. The roughly 39 donors, aged about 6 to 95 years, were systemically healthy Caucasian individuals from Russia. Each donor gave approximately 9.4 milliliters of peripheral blood, drawn into EDTA-treated Vacutainer tubes. Ficoll-Paque density-gradient centrifugation was used to isolate PBMCs, with at least 6 million per sample. Total RNA was extracted from PBMCs with Trizol reagent, with at least 5.5 micrograms obtained per sample. For every donor, an aliquot of PBMCs went through flow cytometry to measure the percentages of naive CD45RAhigh/CD27high T cells. With regard to this clonotype: Its cognate antigen has yet to be identified. Nothing much larger sits one base from this clone, and base qualities are not available.

Library method: 5' RACE. Instrument on record: Illumina HiSeq 2500. A second PCR of about 7 to 12 cycles was run with a J-beta primer mix and a sample-barcoded 5' primer. A unique molecular identifier was introduced onto each TCR beta cDNA molecule by a template-switch 5' adaptor carrying 12 random nucleotides. Each sample yielded at least 2.5 million CDR3-containing paired-end reads. First-strand cDNA synthesis was performed from all RNA using the Mint cDNA synthesis kit, with priming by a TRBC-specific oligonucleotide. Following uracil-DNA glycosylase treatment, all cDNA underwent a first 18-cycle PCR with the universal primers M1SS and BC2_uni_R. The paper's data handling went like this. Normalization of each sample was performed by random selection of 1 million high-quality reads, each carrying a distinct molecular identifier. Instead of being binned into consensus sequences, reads with shared molecular identifiers were discarded. MiTCR, run with a Q25 quality threshold and the strictest error-elimination algorithm, handled CDR3 identification, clonotype clustering and error correction. A nonparametric unseen species model with Euler transformation was used to estimate lower-bound total TCR beta diversity. TCRdb applied fastp at Q25 and MiXCR to the public reads, then kept only in-frame beta chains. Duplicate CDR3 protein sequences are folded into a single record with the most common DNA and genes. These V and J calls derive from TCRdb rather than the authors' analysis. Recorded for this sample are fewer than 800,000 distinct CDR3 sequences; 32% of them occurred a single time. The top ten clonotypes cover over 15% of the sample.

The receptor chain draws on TRBV10-3 and TRBJ2-3, with TRBD2 identical over 10 junction bases. Source material: blood. This clonotype originated in a woman older than 75 in good health. Donor details come from another sample of the same person, matched by shared clones. The CDR3 here reads CAIRGLASDTQYF. The nucleotide sequence reads TGTGCCATCAGGGGACTAGCGAGCGATACGCAGTATTTT.